This T cell receptor (beta chain) was found in a study of blood T cells in healthy people across ages. Findings and caveats of the study: Expanded clonotype shifts may have been confounded, as the donors had an unknown CMV status. Whereas aged donors had fewer naive CD4+ cells, long-lived donors had more of them and higher diversity.

A second PCR, run for about 6 to 11 cycles, used a sample-barcoded 5' primer plus a J-beta primer mix. MiXCR, run by TCRdb on the 5' RACE reads, gives a single entry per CDR3 protein. Of 650,000 to 1,000,000 distinct CDR3 sequences in the sample, about half were seen once. Sample donors were healthy Caucasian individuals that came from Russia, aged roughly 6 to 100. Each of the donors had roughly 9.1 milliliters of peripheral blood drawn into EDTA-treated Vacutainer tubes. V lost 8 bases and J lost 0, with 14 bases in between. Germline CDR1 and CDR2: DFQATT and SNEGSKA (reference sequence). This CDR3 has 14 amino acids. Turning to this clonotype: What it binds is unknown.

The sample taken for sequencing was blood. The sequence was collected from a man older than 75 in good health. The J gene is TRBJ2-1, the V gene TRBV20-1, with D possibly TRBD2 on 5 matching bases. CDR3 nucleotides: TGCAGTCCGAGCGGATCCTTCTCCTACAATGAGCAGTTCTTC. Amino acid sequence: CSPSGSFSYNEQFF.